The T cell receptor (beta chain) under discussion was sequenced for a study of cytomegalovirus exposure and HLA in healthy donors (dated by TCRdb to 2016 to 2017). The study in broad terms: An earlier analysis of approximately 640 of the donors reported 250 to 350 Gb of sequence data and 117 million unique TCR beta sequences from around 200 million T cells. Typing coverage differed by locus: A, B, C, DRB1 and DQB1 were typed in about 620-630 donors, DQA1 in roughly 500, DPA1 in approximately 610, and DPB1 in about 450. In the later analysis, no new phenotypic data were used to find candidate immune exposures; instead, reliance was placed on TCR beta sequences and their occurrence across donors. An early release that covered about 640 HLA-typed donors contained 250 to 350 gigabases of sequencing data and tens of millions of unique TCR sequences. Both class I and class II loci were covered by HLA typing, at four-digit resolution. Because of strong linkage in the cohort, 4 to 6 DR-DQ haplotypes were treated as single units for association and clustering. In addition to the first cohort of 500 to 850 subjects, a separate validation cohort of 120 different subjects was used. A later analysis re-examined previously published TCR beta repertoires from roughly 720 donors and added high-resolution HLA genotyping to investigate patterns of TCR occurrence. In a later genetic analysis, genome-wide SNP genotypes for 398 of the 666 donors were used, and that subset was treated as a discovery cohort. The study aimed to test whether cataloging public T cell receptors could reveal signatures of past pathogen exposure. Across roughly 420 genotyped donors of the cohort, an average of 235,054 unique TCR beta nucleotide sequences per donor were sequenced, and 15% to 20% of those sequences were non-productive. All discovery cohort repertoires had been generated using a single sequencing platform. The study combined high-throughput TCR immunosequencing, statistical association of individual TCRs with disease status, and machine learning to predict cytomegalovirus infection status. The study used immunosequencing to profile the T cell repertoires of hundreds of subjects and linked those repertoires to cytomegalovirus serostatus. Of the approximately 400 genotyped donors, 80% to 90% were placed in the genetic ancestry cluster associated with self-reported Caucasian donors. Donor age, sex, ethnicity and CMV serostatus were compiled alongside the repertoire data. An earlier analysis of 587 of the donors applied high-throughput TCR beta sequencing to assess whether each TCR beta V gene segment acted as functional or pseudogenic.

A remark on this clone: This receptor's antigen is unknown. Nothing much larger sits one base from this clone, and base qualities are not available.

The method was the immunoSEQ multiplex PCR assay. The multiplex PCR relied on a mix of 60 forward primers for TCR Vbeta segments and 13 reverse primers for TCR Jbeta segments. The CDR3 region of rearranged TCR beta genes was amplified from genomic DNA with a multiplex PCR assay. Amplified TCR beta libraries were sequenced as 87-base-pair reads on the Illumina HiSeq System. The authors processed their data as follows. A later analysis counted tens of millions of unique TCR beta chains across the 666 repertoires, and roughly 11 million of these chains were shared by at least two donors. Raw reads were error-corrected and collapsed into unique sequences with a nearest-neighbor algorithm that merged closely related sequences to remove PCR and sequencing errors. V, D and J gene segments were assigned by aligning CDR3 sequences to IMGT reference sequences. For a sequence to be retained, at least a six-nucleotide match to both a V gene segment and a J gene segment was required. Rearrangements were classified as productive when the CDR3 lacked stop codons and remained in frame with V and J, and all other rearrangements were classified as non-productive. CDR3 was defined by IMGT convention, running from the second conserved V-encoded cysteine to the conserved J-encoded phenylalanine. The earlier analysis of 500 to 600 of the donors excluded sequences that lacked an unambiguous match to a single V gene segment. An earlier analysis of a few hundred of the donors called V segments functional above 56.7% productive rearrangements and segregating when the between-donor standard deviation exceeded 5%. A statistical classification framework was developed to diagnose cytomegalovirus status using the catalog of TCR beta chain sequences. A later analysis assigned V and J genes by comparing TCR nucleotide sequences with IMGT/GENE-DB human TR gene sequences. In a later analysis, CDR3 sequences and most-parsimonious VDJ recombination scenarios were assigned using the TCRdist pipeline. In a later analysis, each TCR beta chain was defined by its CDR3 amino acid sequence together with its V-gene family, and reads without a unique V-gene family were excluded. In a later analysis, fewer than 600 highly shared, low-generation-probability nucleotide sequences were removed to address suspected cross-contamination and a sequencing artifact. For each public chain, a later analysis derived a clonal expansion index from normalized ranks of inferred template counts within each repertoire. Generation probabilities in a later analysis came from a VDJ recombination model fitted to out-of-frame rearrangements, and those results were checked against IGoR. A later analysis scored TCR-TCR, TCR-HLA and TCR-CMV co-occurrence with hypergeometric tests, applying a repertoire-size bias correction to TCR pairs. A later analysis estimated false discovery rates by permuting HLA or CMV assignments 20 times. In a later analysis, co-occurring TCRs were grouped with DBSCAN, and TCRdist sequence similarity was added when clustering was performed within HLA-allele-positive subsets. Repertoires with fewer than 30,000 or more than 120,000 public chains were left out of co-occurrence clustering, as were several repertoires with anomalous nucleotide sharing. This is the immuneACCESS table as TCRdb keeps it, with only in-frame sequences that have V and J called. A part of the clones is gone; compared with another copy, unresolved V genes explain less than half, and the rest is unexplained. V, J and clone size derive from that table, while D and trimming were established from the DNA sequence. The sample table records a few hundred thousand clones; around 81% of these occur just once. 7% to 9% of the sample is taken by the ten largest.

The CDR3 covers 15 residues, taking in both the cysteine and the phenylalanine. The DNA shown is the 45-base CDR3, in frame from base 1. From a lookup of the germline V gene (reference sequence), CDR1 and CDR2 are SEHNR and FQNEAQ. The V end gives up 4 bases and the J end 2 bases, leaving 5 bases in the junction not matched to a gene. What the work shows at the level of the full study, not this receptor alone: An association between a missense DCLRE1C variant and V-gene and J-gene trimming of TCR beta chains was found in a later genetic analysis and replicated in an independent cohort. In both the original and validation cohorts, the classifier was reported to diagnose cytomegalovirus status with high specificity and sensitivity. Because counts were too low, more than 15 rarely observed V segments, including chromosome 9 orphons, were excluded from the earlier analysis of some 540 of the donors. In vitro tests confirmed that three of the cytomegalovirus-associated TCR beta chains recognize cytomegalovirus antigens. Strong co-occurrence of HLA alleles, especially DR and DQ, made assigning TCR associations to individual alleles difficult. In a later genetic analysis, fewer N-insertions in productive TCRs were reported among donors in an Asian-associated ancestry cluster than the 666-donor mean. A later analysis found that TCR association rates varied across HLA loci, with DRB1 alleles showing the most associated TCRs and HLA-C alleles the fewest. In this cohort, only TCR beta chains were sequenced, and detectable features were limited by the absence of alpha or paired-chain data. A group of highly shared sequence variants was considered likely to be a technical artifact of the sequencing pipeline. An earlier analysis of roughly 570 of the donors showed that most TCR beta V segments appeared in productive rearrangements either about 87% or about 30% of the time, which broadly matched IMGT annotations. Because the 87-base-pair reads could not distinguish some IMGT-functional V segments, including TRBV6-2 and TRBV6-3, those segments were excluded. In a later analysis, 16,951 TCR beta sequences were associated with specific HLA alleles at a false discovery rate of 0.05. A later analysis found that most CMV-associated TCR beta chains appeared HLA-restricted, with HLA associations seemingly driven largely by CMV exposure. In a later analysis, HLA-associated TCR beta chains were found to be more clonally expanded and to have lower generation probabilities than equally common non-associated chains. In the study, around 150 TCR beta chains were listed as associated with cytomegalovirus. A further reported finding was that TCR beta sequences accurately predicted the HLA-A and HLA-B alleles for most subjects in the first cohort. CMV serostatus was the only immune exposure information available for the cohort. Presence/absence analyses assumed roughly uniform sequencing depth across donors, an assumption that may not hold. Because HLA typing was missing for some donors at each locus, association tests included only the typed subset. Most TCR sequences were seen in very few donors, while some public TCRs were found in many individuals. The authors suggested that the approach could potentially be generalized to other disease states and immunological phenotypes. Correlated functional status among segregating V segments might reflect linkage disequilibrium, but an unknown experimental factor could not be ruled out. According to a later analysis, parvovirus B19, influenza, CMV and Epstein-Barr virus appeared linked to several top co-occurrence clusters.

The cohort consisted of some 670 healthy bone marrow donors. At the time of sampling, all cohort members were nominally healthy, though unrecorded immune exposures were likely present. The donor was CMV seropositive and belonged to the group of 250 to 300 seropositive cohort members. A peripheral blood sample was provided by each donor, and peripheral blood mononuclear cells were used for TCR beta sequencing. Genomic DNA extraction from the blood cell samples was performed with the Qiagen DNeasy Blood Extraction Kit. The source material was PBMCs. This TCR derives from a woman aged 60-75 years in good health and CMV-seropositive. The chain uses TRBV7-9 and TRBJ1-3, and TRBD1 aligns with 7 junction nucleotides. The DNA reads TGTGCCAGCAGCTCTTTCGGGACAGCTGGAAACACCATATATTTT. It codes for CASSSFGTAGNTIYF. The CDR3, completed at both ends by the reference TRBV7-9 and TRBJ1-3 genes, gives the full variable domain DTGVSQNPRHKITKRGQNVTFRCDPISEHNRLYWYRQTLGQGPEFLTYFQNEAQLEKSRLLSDRFSAERPKGSFSTLEIQRTEQGDSAMYLCASSSFGTAGNTIYFGEGSWLTVV.